This T cell receptor beta chain was obtained from a study of T cells in localized non-small cell lung cancer. Study-wide results and caveats: In the blood, greater T cell density corresponded to longer overall survival.

Lung adjacent to the tumor, free of atypia, was sampled at least 2 cm from its margin. Trimming cost V 1 base and J 7 bases, with 16 bases left between them. The CDR3 is 15 residues long. Germline assignment: CDR1 LNHNV and CDR2 YYDKDF (reference sequence). Concerning this clone itself: Antigen unknown.

Sequencing was performed with immunoSEQ multiplex PCR; in TCRdb, only in-frame clones are kept and a portion is missing. The sample gives under 2,500 clones, 15% to 20% of which show up once; around 13% is in the top ten. This receptor was taken from a male donor at least 60 years old with stage I non-small cell lung cancer. The chain carries TRBV15 and TRBJ1-2; D is uncertain. The sequences come from normal lung tissue next to the tumor, collected before any cancer treatment. The CDR3 sequence: CATSRVLLLQSGYTF. The CDR3 coding sequence is TGTGCCACCAGCAGAGTCTTGCTGTTACAGAGTGGCTACACCTTC.